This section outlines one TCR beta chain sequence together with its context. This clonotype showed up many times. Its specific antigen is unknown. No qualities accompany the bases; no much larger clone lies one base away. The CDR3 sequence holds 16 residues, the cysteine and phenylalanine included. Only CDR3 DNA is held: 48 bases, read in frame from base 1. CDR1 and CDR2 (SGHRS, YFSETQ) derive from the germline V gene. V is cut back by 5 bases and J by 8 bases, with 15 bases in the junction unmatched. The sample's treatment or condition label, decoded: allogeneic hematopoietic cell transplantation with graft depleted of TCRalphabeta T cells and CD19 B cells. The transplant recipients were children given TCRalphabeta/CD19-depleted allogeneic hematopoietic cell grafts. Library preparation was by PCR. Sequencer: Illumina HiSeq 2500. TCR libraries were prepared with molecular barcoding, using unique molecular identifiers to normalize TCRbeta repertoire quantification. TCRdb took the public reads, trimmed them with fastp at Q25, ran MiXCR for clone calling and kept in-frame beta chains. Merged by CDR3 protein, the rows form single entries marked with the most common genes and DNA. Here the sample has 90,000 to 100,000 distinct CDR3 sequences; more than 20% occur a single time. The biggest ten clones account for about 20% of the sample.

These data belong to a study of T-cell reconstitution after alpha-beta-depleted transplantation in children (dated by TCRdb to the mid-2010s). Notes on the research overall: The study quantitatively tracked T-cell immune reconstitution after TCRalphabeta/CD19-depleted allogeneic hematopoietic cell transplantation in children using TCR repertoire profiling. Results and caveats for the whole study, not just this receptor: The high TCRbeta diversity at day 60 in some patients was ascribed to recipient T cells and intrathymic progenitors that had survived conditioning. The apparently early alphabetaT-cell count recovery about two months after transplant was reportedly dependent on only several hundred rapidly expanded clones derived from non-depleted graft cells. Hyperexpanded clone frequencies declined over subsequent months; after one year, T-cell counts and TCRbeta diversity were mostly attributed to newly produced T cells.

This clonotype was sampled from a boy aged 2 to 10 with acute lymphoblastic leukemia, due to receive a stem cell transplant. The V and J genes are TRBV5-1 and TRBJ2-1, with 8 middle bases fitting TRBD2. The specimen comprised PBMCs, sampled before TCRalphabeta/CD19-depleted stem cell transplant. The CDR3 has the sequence CASSFGRTGGVDEQFF. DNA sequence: TGCGCCAGCAGTTTTGGTAGGACGGGAGGGGTCGATGAGCAGTTCTTC.